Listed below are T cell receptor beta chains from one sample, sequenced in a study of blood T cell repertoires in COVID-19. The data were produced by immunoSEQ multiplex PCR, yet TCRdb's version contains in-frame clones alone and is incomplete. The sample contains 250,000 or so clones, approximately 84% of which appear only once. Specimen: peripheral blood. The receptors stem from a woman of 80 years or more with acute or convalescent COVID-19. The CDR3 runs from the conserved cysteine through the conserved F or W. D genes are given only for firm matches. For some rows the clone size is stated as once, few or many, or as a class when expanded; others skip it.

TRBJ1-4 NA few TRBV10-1 CATAGLDEKLFF TGCGCCACCGCAGGGCTTGATGAAAAACTGTTTTTT
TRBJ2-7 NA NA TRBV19 CASSKTRGANYEQYF TGTGCCAGTAGTAAAACCAGGGGGGCAAACTACGAGCAGTACTTC
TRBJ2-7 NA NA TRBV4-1 CASSQEVRGYEQYF TGCGCCAGCAGCCAAGAAGTCAGGGGTTACGAGCAGTACTTC
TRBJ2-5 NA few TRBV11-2 CASSLNGETQYF TGTGCCAGCAGCTTAAACGGAGAGACCCAGTACTTC
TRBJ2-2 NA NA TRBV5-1 CASSLEGGAGELFF TGCGCCAGCAGCTTGGAAGGGGGAGCCGGGGAGCTGTTTTTT
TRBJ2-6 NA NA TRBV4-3 CASSQDRPGTGANVLTF TGCGCCAGCAGCCAAGATCGGCCGGGGACTGGGGCCAACGTCCTGACTTTC
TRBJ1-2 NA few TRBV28 CASSLVTMGQGASGGYTF TGTGCCAGCAGTTTAGTTACTATGGGGCAGGGCGCAAGCGGGGGCTACACCTTC
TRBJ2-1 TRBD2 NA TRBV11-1 CASSFLTSGVNNEQFF TGTGCCAGCAGCTTCCTCACTAGCGGGGTAAACAATGAGCAGTTCTTC
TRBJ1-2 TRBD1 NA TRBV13 CASSLDTGDDYGYTF TGTGCCAGCAGCTTAGATACAGGGGACGACTATGGCTACACCTTC
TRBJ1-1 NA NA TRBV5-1 CASSLSGLREAFF TGCGCCAGCAGCTTATCAGGTTTAAGAGAAGCTTTCTTT
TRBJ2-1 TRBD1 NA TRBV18 CASSPLVGTGYNEQFF TGTGCCAGCTCACCATTGGTTGGGACAGGCTACAATGAGCAGTTCTTC
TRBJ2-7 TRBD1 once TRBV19 CASSIGRDRVTYEQYF TGTGCCAGTAGTATCGGCCGGGACAGGGTTACCTACGAGCAGTACTTC
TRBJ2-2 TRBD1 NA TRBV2 CASSVDRADTGELFF TGTGCCAGCAGTGTAGACAGGGCGGACACCGGGGAGCTGTTTTTT
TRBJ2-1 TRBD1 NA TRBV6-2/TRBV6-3 CASSRTGGNEQFF TGTGCCAGCAGTAGGACAGGGGGGAATGAGCAGTTCTTC
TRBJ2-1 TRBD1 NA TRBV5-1 CASSGTGIYNEQFF TGCGCCAGCAGCGGGACAGGGATATACAATGAGCAGTTCTTC
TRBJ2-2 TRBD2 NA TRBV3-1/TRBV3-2 CASSYGGAGELFF TGTGCCAGCAGTTACGGGGGGGCCGGGGAGCTGTTTTTT
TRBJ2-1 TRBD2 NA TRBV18 CASSPPLAGAPKGEQFF TGTGCCAGCTCACCACCGTTAGCGGGAGCCCCGAAGGGTGAGCAGTTCTTC
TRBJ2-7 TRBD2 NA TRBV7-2 CASSLTSGYEQYF TGTGCCAGCAGCTTGACTAGCGGCTACGAGCAGTACTTC
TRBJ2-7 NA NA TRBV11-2 CASSLSRSEQYF TGTGCCAGCAGCTTGTCTCGGAGCGAGCAGTACTTC
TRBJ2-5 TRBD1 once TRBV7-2 CASTTSTGTGIETQYF TGTGCCAGCACAACCTCGACCGGGACAGGGATAGAGACCCAGTACTTC
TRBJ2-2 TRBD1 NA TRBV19 CASSPRGRRITGELFF TGTGCCTCAAGTCCCAGGGGGCGCAGAATCACCGGGGAGCTGTTTTTT
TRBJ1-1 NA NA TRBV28 CASTPLEYSNTEAFF TGTGCCAGCACCCCTCTAGAGTACTCGAACACTGAAGCTTTCTTT
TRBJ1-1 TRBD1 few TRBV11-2 CASSSFNPGTGGTEAFF TGTGCCAGCAGCTCTTTCAACCCCGGGACAGGGGGCACTGAAGCTTTCTTT
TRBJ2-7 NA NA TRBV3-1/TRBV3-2 CASSRRGSYEQYF TGTGCCAGCAGCCGGCGGGGATCCTACGAGCAGTACTTC
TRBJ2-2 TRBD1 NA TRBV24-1 CATMDRGPTGELFF TGTGCCACCATGGACAGGGGGCCTACCGGGGAGCTGTTTTTT
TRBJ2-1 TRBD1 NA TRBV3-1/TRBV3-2 CASSLGTGRNEQFF TGTGCCAGCAGCCTTGGGACAGGGAGGAATGAGCAGTTCTTC
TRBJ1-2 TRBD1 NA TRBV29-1 CSVPNEGDRPNYGYTF TGCAGCGTGCCGAATGAAGGGGACAGACCGAACTATGGCTACACCTTC
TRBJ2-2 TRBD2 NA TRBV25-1 CASSDSGLAGGVTGELFF TGTGCCAGCAGTGACTCGGGACTAGCGGGAGGGGTCACCGGGGAGCTGTTTTTT
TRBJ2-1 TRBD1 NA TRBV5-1 CASRGTGGSYNEQFF TGCGCCAGCAGAGGGACAGGGGGCTCCTACAATGAGCAGTTCTTC
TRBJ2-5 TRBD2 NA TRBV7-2 CASSLDFGLAGKETQYF TGTGCCAGCAGCTTAGATTTCGGACTAGCGGGAAAAGAGACCCAGTACTTC
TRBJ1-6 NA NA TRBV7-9 CASSLGGGGSPLHF TGTGCCAGCAGTCTAGGGGGGGGTGGTTCACCCCTCCACTTT
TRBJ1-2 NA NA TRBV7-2 CASTILYGYTF TGTGCCAGTACTATACTCTATGGCTACACCTTC
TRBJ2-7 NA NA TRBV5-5 CASSPQLRDISYEQYF TGTGCCAGCAGCCCTCAACTCCGGGACATTTCCTACGAGCAGTACTTC
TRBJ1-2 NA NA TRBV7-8 CASSLDGNHYGYTF TGTGCCAGCAGCTTAGACGGTAACCACTATGGCTACACCTTC
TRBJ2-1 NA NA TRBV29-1 CSVERLNINEQFF TGCAGCGTTGAAAGACTCAATATTAATGAGCAGTTCTTC
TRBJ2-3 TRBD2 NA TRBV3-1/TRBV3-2 CASSPLAGLTDTQYF TGTGCCAGCAGCCCACTAGCGGGCCTCACAGATACGCAGTATTTT